These 7 T cell receptor beta chains were sequenced from one sample in a study of radiotherapy plus CTLA-4 blockade in lung cancer. TCRdb's copy holds only in-frame clones and misses some; the assay was immunoSEQ multiplex PCR. The table records tens of thousands of clones, around nine tenths of them present only once. This sample comprised peripheral blood, obtained from a patient treated with radiotherapy plus ipilimumab. The receptors were sampled from a human donor with non-small cell lung cancer that progressed on radiotherapy plus ipilimumab.

This chain joins TRBV2 and TRBJ2-7; no reliable D call. Germline lookup yields CDR1 SNHLY and CDR2 FYNNEI. Trimming removed 4 bases at V and 3 bases at J, with 10 bases between. This CDR3 has 13 amino acids. This CDR3 is CASSVGHRYEQYF. CDR3 in DNA: TGTGCCAGCAGTGTAGGCCATCGCTACGAGCAGTACTTC.

The chain couples TRBV7-2 to TRBJ2-7, with 7 positions matching TRBD2. With 5 bases clipped from V and 5 bases from J, the junction kept 9 bases outside the gene matches. The CDR3 loop spans 14 amino acids. CDR1 is SGHTA and CDR2 is FQGNSA in the germline V gene. CDR3 residues: CASSPGREFNEQYF. The CDR3 bases are TGTGCCAGCAGCCCTGGGCGGGAGTTTAACGAGCAGTACTTC.

This rearrangement joins TRBV4-2 to TRBJ2-7; TRBD2 matches 10 bases. The germline CDR1 and CDR2 sequences are LGHNA and YNFKEQ. V trimming: 1 base; J trimming: 3 bases; junction bases outside the gene matches: 3. The CDR3 sequence is 15 residues long. CDR3 sequence: CASSQGLAGDYEQYF. DNA for the CDR3: TGTGCCAGCAGCCAAGGGCTAGCGGGAGACTACGAGCAGTACTTC.

V gene TRBV11-2 combines with J gene TRBJ2-3; a possible D gene is TRBD2 (6 bases). CDR3 size: 14 residues. Germline V gives CDR1 SGHAT, CDR2 FQNNGV. V was trimmed by 7 bases and J by 5 bases, leaving 16 bases between them. In DNA, the CDR3 is TGTGCCAGCACCCGGCCGGGGCGGGGAGATACGCAGTATTTT. The encoded protein is CASTRPGRGDTQYF.

The chain uses TRBV4-2 and TRBJ2-7, with D perhaps matching TRBD1 or TRBD2 (5 bases each). Germline values: CDR1 LGHNA, CDR2 YNFKEQ. V was pared by 4 bases and J by 0 bases, with 13 bases between. The CDR3 is made up of 15 amino acids. Here the CDR3 DNA reads TGTGCCAGCAGCCTGGGGCTGGGGACCTCCTACGAGCAGTACTTC. Residues: CASSLGLGTSYEQYF.

The rearrangement uses TRBV5-6 and TRBJ2-6; perhaps TRBD2 as D (6 bases). V gave up 2 bases and J gave up 2 bases, with 17 bases separating them. CDR3 length: 18 residues. Germline V gene lookup returns CDR1 SGHDT and CDR2 YYEEEE. This CDR3 is CASSFGGGVGPGANVLTF. The CDR3 nucleotides read TGTGCCAGCAGCTTTGGTGGCGGGGTAGGGCCTGGGGCCAACGTCCTGACTTTC.

V is TRBV6-1 and J is TRBJ1-1; D might be TRBD1 (6 bases). This CDR3 spans 14 amino acids. Trimming shortened V by 3 bases and J by 5 bases, and 13 bases separated the two germline ends. Germline values: CDR1 MNHNS, CDR2 SASEGT. This chain's CDR3 is CASSELQGRTEAFF. The CDR3 coding sequence is TGTGCCAGCAGTGAGCTACAGGGAAGAACTGAAGCTTTCTTT.